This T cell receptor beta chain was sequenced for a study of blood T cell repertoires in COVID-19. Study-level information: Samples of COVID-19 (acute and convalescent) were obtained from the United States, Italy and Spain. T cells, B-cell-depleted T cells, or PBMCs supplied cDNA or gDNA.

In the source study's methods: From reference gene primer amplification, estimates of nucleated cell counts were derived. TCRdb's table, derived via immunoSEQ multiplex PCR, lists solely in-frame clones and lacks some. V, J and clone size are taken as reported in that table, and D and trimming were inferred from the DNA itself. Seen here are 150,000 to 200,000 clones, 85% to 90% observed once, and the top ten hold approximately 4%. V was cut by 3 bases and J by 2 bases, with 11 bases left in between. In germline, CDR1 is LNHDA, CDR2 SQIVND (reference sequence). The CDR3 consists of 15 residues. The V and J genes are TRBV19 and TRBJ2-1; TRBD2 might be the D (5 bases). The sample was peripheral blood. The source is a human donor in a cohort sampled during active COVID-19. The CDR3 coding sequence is TGTGCCAGTAGTATGGGCGGGTCTACCTACAATGAGCAGTTCTTC. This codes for CASSMGGSTYNEQFF.